This T cell receptor beta chain was recovered during a study of metastatic and nonmetastatic thyroid tumors (TCRdb year 2020). Context from the whole study: Repertoires were compared across peripheral blood and tumor or nodule tissue samples from malignant and benign thyroid patients. What the study reported, not specific to this receptor: In both blood and tumor samples, TCR beta diversity was reported to be significantly higher in malignant tumors than in benign nodules.

V lost 0 bases and J lost 11 bases; the stretch between them is 14 bases long. Reading the germline V gene (reference sequence) gives CDR1 MNHEY and CDR2 SMNVEV. Its CDR3 holds 15 amino acids, cysteine through phenylalanine. The read is trimmed to its CDR3 DNA, 45 bases read in frame from base 1. Many counts were recorded for this clone. Its binding antigen is unknown. No much larger clone is present one base from it, and per-base qualities are unavailable. No patient had received any treatment before thyroid surgery. The study retrospectively analysed patient clinical samples collected from about 2012 to 2018 using T-cell receptor beta sequencing. The method was PCR. TCRdb records Illumina HiSeq 4000 as the sequencer. The TCR beta-chain CDR3 region of each patient was profiled by high-throughput sequencing. Concerning the study's data processing: CDR3 differences across clinicopathological groups were used to build a classifier for discriminating distant-metastatic papillary thyroid cancer patients. To measure repertoire diversity the researchers used the Shannon index, while the Morisita-Horn index served to gauge how similar the tumor and blood repertoires were. The public reads were run again by TCRdb, first through fastp at Q25 and then through MiXCR, and only productive beta chains were kept. The V and J calls were not made by the authors but by TCRdb's processing. The sample profile shows roughly 70,000 clones; around 20% of them were found once. Clones ranked in the top ten supply 9.5% to 15% of the sample.

The TCR originated in a female donor with papillary thyroid cancer or a benign thyroid nodule (not recorded which). Some clones in this sample may be carry-over from other donors' samples. The sample was blood. The chain joins TRBV27 to TRBJ1-6; TRBD1 is a possible D gene, resting on 5 matching bases. The CDR3 reads CASSLSGGPLPPLHF. The sequence in DNA is TGTGCCAGCAGTTTATCTGGGGGACCCCTCCCACCCCTCCACTTT.